Listed below are T cell receptor beta chains from one sample, sequenced in a study of blood T cells in healthy people across ages. TCRdb re-called the 5' RACE reads through MiXCR, storing one row per CDR3 protein. Here the sample spans 1.5 million to 2 million distinct CDR3 sequences, approximately 50% being singletons. Sequencing was done on a sample of blood. The receptors here all came from a woman in her thirties or forties in good health. Each CDR3 is given without its conserved first and last residue. The order of the fields is J gene, CDR3 length, V gene, D gene, CDR3 protein. D genes are given only for firm matches.

>TRBJ2-5|14|TRBV3-1|TRBD2
ASSHYASGGVETQY
>TRBJ1-1|12|TRBV5-5|NA
ASSLKGINTEAF
>TRBJ2-3|12|TRBV24-1|NA
ATSDLDGPDTQY
>TRBJ2-7|14|TRBV27|TRBD2
ANGPLGSGGTYEQY
>TRBJ2-7|11|TRBV7-2|NA
ASSLAPPGEQY
>NA|14|TRBV9|TRBD2
ASSTWDGEGQETQY
>TRBJ2-5|12|TRBV10-3|TRBD1
AIREQGAGETQY
>TRBJ2-3|15|TRBV20-1|TRBD1
SAQGAEVSRSTDTQY
>NA|13|TRBV12-3/TRBV12-4|TRBD2
VSSQVASGGYEQY
>TRBJ2-1|14|TRBV6-1|NA
ASSETGPLAYNEQF
>TRBJ2-5|16|TRBV6-5|TRBD1
ASSYSSRTGALQETQY
>TRBJ2-1|13|TRBV11-2|TRBD2
ASSLRTSSHNEQF
>TRBJ2-1|11|TRBV20-1|NA
SGSPNNYNEQF
>TRBJ1-5|12|TRBV7-2|NA
ASSLDARVKPRH
>TRBJ2-6|16|TRBV7-2|TRBD1
ASSLAGQGFSGANVLT
>NA|12|TRBV6-1|TRBD1
ASSGGGRGYEQY
>NA|13|TRBV20-1|TRBD2
SASVLAGARGEQY
>TRBJ1-2|15|TRBV11-1|TRBD1
ASSLDGDRVGYYGYT
>TRBJ2-1|12|TRBV29-1|TRBD1
SVVGGQAYNGQF
>TRBJ2-7|10|TRBV20-1|NA
SAGEVVYEQY
>TRBJ1-2|14|TRBV20-1|NA
SARDYTRPLFYGYT
>TRBJ2-1|13|TRBV5-1|TRBD1
ASSPGTGLIDEQF
>TRBJ2-3|12|TRBV20-1|TRBD2
SARLGLVTDTQY
>TRBJ2-5|12|TRBV5-1|NA
ASSLEGSYNEQH